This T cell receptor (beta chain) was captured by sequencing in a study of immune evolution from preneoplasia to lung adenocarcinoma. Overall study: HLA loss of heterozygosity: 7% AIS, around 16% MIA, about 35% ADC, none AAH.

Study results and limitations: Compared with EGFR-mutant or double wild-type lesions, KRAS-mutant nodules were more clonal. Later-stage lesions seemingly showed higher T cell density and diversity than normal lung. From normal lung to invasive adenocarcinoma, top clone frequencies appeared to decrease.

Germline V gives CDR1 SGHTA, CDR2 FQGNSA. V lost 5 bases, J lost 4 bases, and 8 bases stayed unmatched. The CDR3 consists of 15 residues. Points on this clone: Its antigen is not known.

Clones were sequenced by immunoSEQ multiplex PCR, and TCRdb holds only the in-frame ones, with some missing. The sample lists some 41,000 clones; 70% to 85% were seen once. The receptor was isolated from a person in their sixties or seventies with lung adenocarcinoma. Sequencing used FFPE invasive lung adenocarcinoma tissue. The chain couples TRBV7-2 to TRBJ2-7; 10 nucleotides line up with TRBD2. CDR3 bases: TGTGCCAGCAGCCGGGAGGGACTAGCGACATACGAGCAGTACTTC. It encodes CASSREGLATYEQYF.